Listed below are T cell receptor beta chains from one sample, sequenced in a study of blood T cells in healthy people across ages. TCRdb re-called the 5' RACE reads with MiXCR, one entry per CDR3 protein. The repertoire holds 600,000 to 1,000,000 distinct CDR3 sequences, with just under 25% as singletons. These data were likewise used in another study, on T cells of mothers and their children.

Material: blood. The receptor source for this set is a boy between 5 and 17 years old in good health. Both conserved end residues are part of each CDR3. D genes are given only for firm matches. The size entry is marked missing in some rows and otherwise reads once, few, many or a size class.

. TRBJ2-5 . TRBV5-6 TGTGCCAGCAGCCCAAGGACTGTCGCGGAGACCCAGTACTTC CASSPRTVAETQYF
. TRBJ2-5 . TRBV7-8 TGTGCCAGCAGCTCCCCAGGCGGCCTAAATTCCGGGACCCAGTACTTC CASSSPGGLNSGTQYF
. TRBJ2-7 . TRBV29-1 TGCAGCGTGAGGGGGATGTATCTCTACGAGCAGTACTTC CSVRGMYLYEQYF
TRBD1 TRBJ2-7 . TRBV5-5 TGTGCCAGCAGCTTTGGGCAGGGGGCGGAGTACGAGCAGTACTTC CASSFGQGAEYEQYF
. TRBJ1-4 . TRBV20-1 TGCAGTGCTAGAGACTACAGGGTTTCTAATGAAAAACTGTTTTTT CSARDYRVSNEKLFF
TRBD2 TRBJ2-5 few TRBV5-1 TGCGCCAGCAGCATAGGGACTAGCGGAGAGACCCAGTACTTC CASSIGTSGETQYF
. TRBJ2-1 . TRBV20-1 TGCAGTGCTAGAGATCAGGGCCCGCGTTACAATGAGCAGTTCTTC CSARDQGPRYNEQFF
. TRBJ1-5 few TRBV27 TGTGCCAGCAGTGCCTCGGCCGGAGAGCCCCAGCATTTT CASSASAGEPQHF
. TRBJ2-5 many TRBV7-9 TGTGCCAGCAGCTTAAGTACGGGGGAAGAGACCCAGTACTTC CASSLSTGEETQYF
TRBD1 TRBJ2-2 . TRBV2 TGTGCCAGCAGGGAGGACAGGGACACCGGGGAGCTGTTTTTT CASREDRDTGELFF
TRBD2 TRBJ2-1 few TRBV27 TGTGCCAGTGCCACTAGCGGAGTCAATGAGCAGTTCTTC CASATSGVNEQFF
TRBD1 TRBJ2-1 . TRBV24-1 TGTGCCACCGAAAGACAGGGAATACAGTTCTTC CATERQGIQFF
. TRBJ1-3 few TRBV6-5 TGTGCCAGCAGCTCGACAGTTTACTCTGGAAACACCGTATATTTT CASSSTVYSGNTVYF
. TRBJ1-2 few TRBV20-1 TGCAGTGCTAGAGACACGGACAGTAGGGTCTACACCTTC CSARDTDSRVYTF
. TRBJ2-1 few TRBV6-5 TGTGCCAGCAGTCCCGACTGGGATGAGCAGTTCTTC CASSPDWDEQFF
TRBD1 TRBJ2-5 few TRBV29-1 TGCAGCGTTGACTTGGGACAGACAGAGACCCAGTACTTC CSVDLGQTETQYF
. TRBJ1-1 . TRBV10-3 TGTGCCATCAGTGATAGCGTCCTGACTGAAGCTTTCTTT CAISDSVLTEAFF
TRBD2 TRBJ2-5 few TRBV13 TGTGCCAGCAGCCCCAGCGGGGTAAAAGAGACCCAGTACTTC CASSPSGVKETQYF
. TRBJ1-1 . TRBV3-1 TGTGCCAGCAGCAGGGGGGACATGAACACTGAAGCTTTCTTT CASSRGDMNTEAFF
. TRBJ2-7 few TRBV7-3 TGTGCCAGCAGCTTAGGAGGGCGCTACCCCTACGAGCAGTACTTC CASSLGGRYPYEQYF
. TRBJ2-1 few TRBV20-1 TGCAGTGCTAGAGATCCCAAGGACCAAGAGGAGTCCTTC CSARDPKDQEESF
. TRBJ2-7 . TRBV11-1 TGTGCCAGCAGCTTGGGCAGGGACCTCTACGAGCAGTACTTC CASSLGRDLYEQYF
TRBD2 TRBJ2-5 few TRBV5-1 TGCGCCAGCCAGAAAACTAGCGGCCCTTGGACCCAGTACTTC CASQKTSGPWTQYF
TRBD1 TRBJ2-4 . TRBV7-7 TGTGCTAGCAGCTTAGGGACAGGGGAATTCAAAAACATTCAGTACTTC CASSLGTGEFKNIQYF
. TRBJ2-7 few TRBV20-1 TGCAGTGCTCGGGACCTACGATCCTACGAGCAGTACTTC CSARDLRSYEQYF
. TRBJ1-1 once TRBV7-3 TGTGCCAGCAGCCCAGGAGCGGGAGAGAACACTGAAGCTTTCTTT CASSPGAGENTEAFF
. TRBJ2-2 few TRBV4-2 TGTGCCAGCAGCCAAGATGAAGGCAGGGGATGGACCGGGGAGCTGTTTTTT CASSQDEGRGWTGELFF
. TRBJ2-3 few TRBV6-5 TGTGCCAGCAGTTACTCGAATCCTAGCACAGATACGCAGTATTTT CASSYSNPSTDTQYF
TRBD2 TRBJ2-5 few TRBV6-5 TGTGCCAGCAGTTACTCGCTAGCGGGAGGGTACCAAGAGACCCAGTACTTC CASSYSLAGGYQETQYF
. TRBJ2-1 . TRBV9 TGTGCCAGCAGCGTATGGGGGGTTTACTACAATGAGCAGTTCTTC CASSVWGVYYNEQFF
. TRBJ2-7 few TRBV13 TGTGCCAGCAGCTTACCCTCTGCCTACGAGCAGTACTTC CASSLPSAYEQYF
. TRBJ2-7 . TRBV6-1 TGTGCCAGCAGTTCAACGGACTGGATTAGCACCTACGAGCAGTACTTC CASSSTDWISTYEQYF
TRBD1 TRBJ2-2 few TRBV2 TGTGCCAGCAATAACCCGGGACAGGGTAACACCGGGGAGCTGTTTTTT CASNNPGQGNTGELFF
. TRBJ1-1 . TRBV4-1 TGCGCCAGCAGGGGGGTCTTGAAGGACACTGAAGCTTTCTTT CASRGVLKDTEAFF
. TRBJ2-7 . TRBV4-1 TGCGCCAGCAGCCGTATCCGGGACATCTCCTACGAGCAGTACTTC CASSRIRDISYEQYF
. TRBJ2-5 few TRBV29-1 TGCAGCGTCGCGAGGCGGGCGTTCGGGGACTCGGCTTGGGTGGCCCAGTACTTC CSVARRAFGDSAWVAQYF